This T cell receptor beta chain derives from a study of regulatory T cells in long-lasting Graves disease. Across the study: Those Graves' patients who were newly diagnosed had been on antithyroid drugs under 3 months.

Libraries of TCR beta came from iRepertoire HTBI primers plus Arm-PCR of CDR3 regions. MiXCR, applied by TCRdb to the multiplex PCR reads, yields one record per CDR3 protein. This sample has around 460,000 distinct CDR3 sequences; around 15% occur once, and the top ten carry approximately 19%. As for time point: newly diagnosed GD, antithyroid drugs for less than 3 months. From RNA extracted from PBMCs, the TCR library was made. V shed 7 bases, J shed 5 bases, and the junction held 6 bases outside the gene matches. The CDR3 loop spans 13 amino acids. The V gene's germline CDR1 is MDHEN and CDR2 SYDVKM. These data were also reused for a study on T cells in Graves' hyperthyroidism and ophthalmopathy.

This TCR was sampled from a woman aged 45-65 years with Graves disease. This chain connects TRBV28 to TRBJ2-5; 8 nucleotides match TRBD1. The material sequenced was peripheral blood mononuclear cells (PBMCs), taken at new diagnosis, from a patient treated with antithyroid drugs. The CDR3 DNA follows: TGTGCCAGCACACAGGGGGGAGTGGAGACCCAGTACTTC. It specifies CASTQGGVETQYF. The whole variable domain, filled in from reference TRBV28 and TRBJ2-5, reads DVKVTQSSRYLVKRTGEKVFLECVQDMDHENMFWYRQDPGLGLRLIYFSYDVKMKEKGDIPEGYSVSREKKERFSLILESASTNQTSMYLCASTQGGVETQYFGPGTRLLVL.